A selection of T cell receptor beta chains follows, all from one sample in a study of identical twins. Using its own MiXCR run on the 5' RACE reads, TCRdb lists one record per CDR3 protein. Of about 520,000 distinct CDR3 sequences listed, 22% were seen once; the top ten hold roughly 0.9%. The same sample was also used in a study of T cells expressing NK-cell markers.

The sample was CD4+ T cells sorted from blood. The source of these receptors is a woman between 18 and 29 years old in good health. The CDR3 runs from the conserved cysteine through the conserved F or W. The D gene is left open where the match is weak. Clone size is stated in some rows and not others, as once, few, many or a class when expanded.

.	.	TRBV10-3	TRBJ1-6	CAISSGNNSPLHF	TGTGCCATCAGTTCCGGGAATAATTCACCCCTCCACTTT
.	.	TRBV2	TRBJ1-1	CASSPDPLKAFF	TGTGCCAGCAGCCCTGATCCCCTCAAGGCTTTCTTT
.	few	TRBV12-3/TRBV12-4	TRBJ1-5	CASSLIGGQPQHF	TGTGCCAGCAGTTTAATCGGGGGCCAGCCCCAGCATTTT
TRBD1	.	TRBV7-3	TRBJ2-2	CASSFLQGAGELFF	TGTGCCAGCAGCTTCCTTCAGGGGGCCGGGGAGCTGTTTTTT
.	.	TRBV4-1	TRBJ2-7	CASSQPNGDEQYF	TGCGCCAGCAGCCAACCGAACGGGGACGAGCAGTACTTC
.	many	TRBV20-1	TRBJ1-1	CSAERDGNTEAFF	TGCAGTGCAGAGAGGGACGGGAACACTGAAGCTTTCTTT
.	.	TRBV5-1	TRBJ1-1	CASSLVKRGTTEAFF	TGCGCCAGCAGCTTGGTAAAGAGAGGAACCACTGAAGCTTTCTTT
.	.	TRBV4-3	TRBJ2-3	CASSQVPHFGSTDTQYF	TGCGCCAGCAGCCAAGTTCCCCACTTTGGGAGCACAGATACGCAGTATTTT
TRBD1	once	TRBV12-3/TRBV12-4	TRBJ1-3	CASTLGQRRFSGNTIYF	TGTGCCAGCACCCTGGGACAGCGAAGGTTCTCTGGAAACACCATATATTTT
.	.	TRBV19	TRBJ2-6	CASSSQGTGANVLTF	TGTGCCAGTAGTAGCCAGGGGACTGGGGCCAACGTCCTGACTTTC
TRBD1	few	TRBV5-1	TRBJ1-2	CASSWGDSFIFYGYTF	TGCGCCAGCAGCTGGGGGGACAGCTTTATCTTCTATGGCTACACCTTC
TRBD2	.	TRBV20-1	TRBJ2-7	CSADSGRAGEQYF	TGCAGTGCGGATAGCGGGAGGGCCGGGGAGCAGTACTTC
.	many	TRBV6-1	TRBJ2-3	CASSPGTGTDTQYF	TGTGCCAGCAGCCCCGGGACTGGCACAGATACGCAGTATTTT